These 24 T cell receptor beta chains share one sample of origin, sequenced in a study of neurological immune-mediated disorders. TCRdb reprocessed the 5' RACE reads with MiXCR, giving one entry per CDR3 protein. There are roughly 62,000 distinct CDR3 sequences in the sample; 3.5% to 4.5% occur only once, and under 2.5% lies in the top ten. The sequenced sample was PBMCs. Receptor source: a woman in her forties or fifties with multiple sclerosis.

This clonotype came up many times. Germline and junction disagree at one end, which may indicate a read error. The chain joins TRBV10-3 to TRBJ2-1; 9 positions match TRBD1. Germline CDR1 and CDR2: ENHRY and SYGVKD. This CDR3 contains 16 residues. CDR3 DNA sequence: TGTGCCATCAGCGACACAGGGGGCAGTAAACTGAATGCGCAGTTCTTC. Protein: CAISDTGGSKLNAQFF.

This clonotype appeared many times. J is TRBJ2-5 and V is TRBV7-9; TRBD2 matches at 7 bases. The CDR3 is made up of 16 amino acids. Germline values: CDR1 SEHNR, CDR2 FQNEAQ (reference sequence). With V trimmed by 2 bases and J by 5 bases, 11 bases remained unmatched. This CDR3 reads CASSLTLAEGGETQYF. As DNA, the CDR3 is TGTGCCAGCAGCTTAACCCTAGCGGAGGGAGGGGAGACCCAGTACTTC.

Ten or more counts support this clonotype. The chain recombines TRBV5-6 with TRBJ2-5; no clear D. This CDR3 comprises 13 residues. V was shortened by 1 base and J by 2 bases, with 6 bases between the two germline ends. Germline assignment: CDR1 SGHDT and CDR2 YYEEEE. CDR3 sequence: CASSLPWQETQYF. In DNA form, the CDR3 reads TGTGCCAGCAGCTTGCCATGGCAAGAGACCCAGTACTTC.

The table lists this clonotype with many counts. The chain couples TRBV3-1 to TRBJ1-1; D is unresolved. Trimming stripped 3 bases from V and 1 base from J, with 9 bases between. CDR3 length: 14 residues. In germline, CDR1 is LGHDT, CDR2 YNNKEL (reference sequence). The CDR3 DNA follows: TGTGCCAGCAGCCAGGACCTTTGGAACACTGAAGCTTTCTTT. Encoded protein: CASSQDLWNTEAFF. Looking up the rest from reference TRBV3-1 and TRBJ1-1 gives the full variable domain: DTAVSQTPKYLVTQMGNDKSIKCEQNLGHDTMYWYKQDSKKFLKIMFSYNNKELIINETVPNRFSPKSPDKAHLNLHINSLELGDSAVYFCASSQDLWNTEAFFGQGTRLTVV.

V is TRBV29-1 and J is TRBJ2-7; tentatively, D is TRBD1 (5 bases). The CDR3 runs to 11 residues. The germline gives CDR1 SQVTM, CDR2 ANQGSEA. Trimming took off 8 bases at V and 4 bases at J, with 12 bases between the two ends. The CDR3 region has the DNA TGCAGCACCAAAGACAGATACGAGCAGTACTTC. Amino acids: CSTKDRYEQYF.

This clonotype has a count of ten or more. This chain connects TRBV7-9 to TRBJ1-6, with D possibly matching TRBD1 (6 bases). Germline loops: CDR1 SEHNR, CDR2 FQNEAQ (reference sequence). This CDR3 region has 15 residues. V was shortened by 5 bases and J by 1 base, with 9 bases between the two germline ends. The CDR3 region is CASSPGVSYNSPLHF. The CDR3 bases are TGTGCCAGCAGCCCAGGGGTTTCCTATAATTCACCCCTCCACTTT.

This clonotype was observed a few times. This chain connects TRBV7-6 to TRBJ2-7; tentatively, D is TRBD1 (6 bases). Germline CDR1 is SGHVS and CDR2 is FNYEAQ. The V end was cut by 1 base, the J end by 3 bases, with 10 bases between. This CDR3 is built from 14 residues. The CDR3 reads CASSLGGTSYEQYF. The CDR3, as DNA: TGTGCCAGCAGCTTAGGAGGGACAAGCTACGAGCAGTACTTC. The full variable domain, rest sourced from reference TRBV7-6 and TRBJ2-7, is GAGVSQSPRYKVTKRGQDVALRCDPISGHVSLYWYRQALGQGPEFLTYFNYEAQQDKSGLPNDRFSAERPEGSISTLTIQRTEQRDSAMYRCASSLGGTSYEQYFGPGTRLTVT.

This clonotype was recorded at least ten times. V gene TRBV6-2 or TRBV6-3 combines with J gene TRBJ2-7, with D perhaps being TRBD1 or TRBD2 (5 bases each). CDR1 and CDR2 (germline): MNHEY, SVGEGT. The CDR3 contains 14 residues. Trimming took 6 bases from V and 7 from J, leaving 19 bases between them. CDR3 DNA sequence: TGTGCCAGCAGCCCGAGCGGCAATAGGGGAGAGCAGTACTTC. As protein: CASSPSGNRGEQYF.

As to this clonotype: The CDR3 carries no conserved terminal phenylalanine or tryptophan, so it likely arises from a read error. J is TRBJ1-1 and V is TRBV12-3 or TRBV12-4; D is possibly TRBD1 (5 bases). The CDR3 has 13 residues. The V end was cut by 3 bases, the J end by 3 bases, with 8 bases between. CDR3 nucleotides: TGTGCCAGCAGTTTTGGGGGTGACACTGAAGCTTTCTGT. Translation gives CASSFGGDTEAFC.

This clonotype has at least ten counts. The chain couples TRBV7-2 to TRBJ2-7; 9 nucleotides match TRBD1. The J segment lost 1 base and the V segment lost 3 bases, leaving 1 base of the junction unmatched. This CDR3 region has 14 residues. Germline CDR1 SGHTA, CDR2 FQGNSA. CDR3 DNA sequence: TGTGCCAGCAGCTTGGGGACAGGGTCCTACGAGCAGTACTTC. Translating it yields CASSLGTGSYEQYF. The full variable domain, completed using reference TRBV7-2 and TRBJ2-7, is GAGVSQSPSNKVTEKGKDVELRCDPISGHTALYWYRQSLGQGLEFLIYFQGNSAPDKSGLPSDRFSAERTGGSVSTLTIQRTQQEDSAVYLCASSLGTGSYEQYFGPGTRLTVT.

This clonotype was seen repeatedly, ten times or more. The chain links TRBV6-6 to TRBJ2-5; D is possibly TRBD2 (6 bases). The CDR3 runs to 19 residues. V was cut by 5 bases and J by 4 bases, with 29 bases left in between. CDR1 and CDR2 from the germline V gene are MNHNY and SVGAGI (reference sequence). The CDR3 bases are TGTGCCAGCAGTCAGCCACCGTTACTAGCTCTTCGAGAGGGAGAGACCCAGTACTTC. Amino acids: CASSQPPLLALREGETQYF.

This clonotype has ten or more counts. In DNA, the CDR3 is TGCAGCGTTGAAGACGGCAGGGGGCAAGGCGGGGAGCTGTTTTTT. It translates to CSVEDGRGQGGELFF. V usage is TRBV29-1 and J usage is TRBJ2-2, with 8 bases matching TRBD1. CDR3 length: 15 amino acids. V lost 0 bases and J lost 7; bases outside the gene matches: 7. Germline V CDR1 and CDR2: SQVTM, ANQGSEA.

Many counts were recorded for this clonotype. The rearrangement links TRBV6-5 to TRBJ2-3; no definite D call. CDR1 is MNHEY and CDR2 is SVGAGI in the germline V gene. The V and J ends lost 8 bases and 2 bases respectively, with 5 bases between them. CDR3 length equals 11 residues. The CDR3 reads CASRNTDTQYF. As DNA, the CDR3 is TGTGCCAGCCGGAACACAGATACGCAGTATTTT.

This clonotype has at least ten counts. This may be a read error, as it is one base from a much larger clone. V gene TRBV6-6 combines with J gene TRBJ2-3; 7 positions match TRBD1. Losses at the gene ends were 5 bases for V and 2 bases for J; bases not matched to a gene: 10. CDR1 and CDR2 (germline): MNHNY, SVGAGI (reference sequence). This CDR3 has 16 amino acids. CDR3 DNA sequence: TGTGCCAGCAGTAACAGGGGTCTAACGTTCACAGATACGCAGTATTTT. This gives the protein CASSNRGLTFTDTQYF.

At least ten counts were recorded for this clonotype. The chain carries TRBV20-1 and TRBJ1-2, with TRBD1 matching 8 bases. The germline V gene encodes CDR1 DFQATT and CDR2 SNEGSKA (reference sequence). Trimming removed 2 bases from V and 8 bases from J; junction bases left unmatched: 4. The CDR3 is 12 residues long. The CDR3 DNA sequence: TGCAGTGCTAGATGGACAGGGACCGGCTACACCTTC. Amino acid sequence: CSARWTGTGYTF.

In its sample, this clonotype was seen many times. The genes are TRBV20-1 and TRBJ1-2; D remains ambiguous. Germline values: CDR1 DFQATT, CDR2 SNEGSKA (reference sequence). The CDR3 has 12 amino acids. V gave up 3 bases and J gave up 6 bases, with 11 bases separating them. Written as DNA, the CDR3 is TGCAGTGCTAGTGGGAGCTCAGATGGCTACACCTTC. It translates to CSASGSSDGYTF.

This clonotype has at least ten counts. DNA of the CDR3: TGTGCCAGCAGCTCCCTTGGGGGGACTTCACCCCTCCACTTT. Translation: CASSSLGGTSPLHF. The rearrangement uses TRBV27 and TRBJ1-6; D is possibly TRBD1 (5 bases). The CDR3 has 14 residues. The germline V and J ends were trimmed by 6 bases and 9 bases, with 15 bases remaining between them. Per the germline V gene, CDR1 is MNHEY and CDR2 is SMNVEV (reference sequence).

A note on this clonotype: A much larger clone differs from this one at a single base, so this may be a read error. Here the CDR3 omits its conserved ending phenylalanine or tryptophan, so a read error is the likely source. In nucleotides, the CDR3 is TGCGCCAGCAGCTTGGTCGGCGGCAACGAGCAGTACTAC. Translating gives CASSLVGGNEQYY. The rearrangement joins TRBV5-1 to TRBJ2-7; D remains unclear. V lost 0 bases and J lost 5, with 9 bases in between. The CDR3 consists of 13 residues. CDR1 and CDR2 from the germline V gene are SGHRS and YFSETQ.

This clonotype was seen repeatedly, ten times or more. J is TRBJ2-3 and V is TRBV7-2; 9 bases map to TRBD1. Germline CDR1 is SGHTA and CDR2 is FQGNSA. With V trimmed by 5 bases and J by 5 bases, 8 bases remained unmatched. There are 15 residues in the CDR3. This chain's CDR3 is CASSPRDRAGDTQYF. CDR3 DNA: TGTGCCAGCAGCCCCCGGGACAGGGCCGGAGATACGCAGTATTTT.

This clonotype has at least ten counts. The chain joins TRBV5-1 to TRBJ2-5; 11 positions agree with TRBD2. This CDR3 region has 15 residues. CDR1 is SGHRS, CDR2 YFSETQ, per germline. V gave up 3 bases and J gave up 3 bases; unmatched junction bases: 4. The CDR3 protein is CASSSGLAVEETQYF. In DNA, the CDR3 is TGCGCCAGCAGCTCGGGACTAGCGGTGGAAGAGACCCAGTACTTC. Full variable domain (rest looked up from reference TRBV5-1 and TRBJ2-5): KAGVTQTPRYLIKTRGQQVTLSCSPISGHRSVSWYQQTPGQGLQFLFEYFSETQRNKGNFPGRFSGRQFSNSRSEMNVSTLELGDSALYLCASSSGLAVEETQYFGPGTRLLVL.

This clonotype came up many times. J is TRBJ1-1 and V is TRBV7-9, with D possibly TRBD1 on 6 matching bases. This CDR3 contains 15 residues. The V end was cut by 1 base, the J end by 0 bases, with 9 bases between. Germline V gene lookup returns CDR1 SEHNR and CDR2 FQNEAQ (reference sequence). Here the CDR3 DNA reads TGTGCCAGCAGCTTAGGCCAGGGGATGAACACTGAAGCTTTCTTT. This encodes CASSLGQGMNTEAFF. The entire variable domain, with the rest obtained from reference TRBV7-9 and TRBJ1-1, is as follows: DTGVSQNPRHKITKRGQNVTFRCDPISEHNRLYWYRQTLGQGPEFLTYFQNEAQLEKSRLLSDRFSAERPKGSFSTLEIQRTEQGDSAMYLCASSLGQGMNTEAFFGQGTRLTVV.

This clonotype was counted between two and nine times. The germline gene is not matched at one end of the junction; a read error may be the cause. V usage is TRBV20-1 and J usage is TRBJ1-5, with TRBD1 matching 7 bases. This CDR3 comprises 13 residues. The germline V gene encodes CDR1 DFQATT and CDR2 SNEGSKA (reference sequence). The CDR3 sequence is CSARQGHNQPQNF. The CDR3, as DNA: TGCAGTGCCAGACAGGGACACAATCAGCCCCAGAATTTT.

This clonotype was seen ten or more times. The chain employs TRBV5-1 and TRBJ2-1, with TRBD1 matching over 11 bases. Germline CDR1 SGHRS, CDR2 YFSETQ. J lost 4 bases, V lost 4 bases, and 4 bases had no gene match. The CDR3 runs 15 residues. CDR3 sequence reads: CASSGTGGTYNEQFF. CDR3 nucleotide sequence: TGCGCCAGCAGCGGGACAGGGGGAACTTACAATGAGCAGTTCTTC.

This clonotype was seen more than once but under ten times. This rearrangement joins TRBV27 to TRBJ2-2, with 10 bases lining up with TRBD1. The CDR3 spans 17 residues. CDR1 and CDR2 from the germline V gene are MNHEY and SMNVEV (reference sequence). The ends lost 5 bases at V and 4 bases at J; junction bases unmatched: 10. This CDR3 is CASSPRGGDRGTGELFF. The DNA for the CDR3 is TGTGCCAGCAGTCCCCGAGGAGGGGACAGGGGCACCGGGGAGCTGTTTTTT.